Below, 18 T cell receptor beta chains from the same sample are listed, as sequenced in a study of OX40 agonist ivuxolimab in advanced cancers. Data came from immunoSEQ multiplex PCR; TCRdb stores just in-frame clones and leaves some out. The repertoire includes about 38,000 clones, 70% to 85% of them detected once, and roughly 8% sits in the top ten. The material was CD4+ or CD8+ T cells sorted from blood, obtained in a trial of the OX40 agonist ivuxolimab. The origin of the receptors is an adult with an advanced solid tumor such as melanoma, head and neck, liver or kidney cancer.

J is TRBJ2-1 and V is TRBV5-5; TRBD1 matches at 10 bases. The length of the CDR3 is 15 residues. Trimming took 6 bases from V and 6 from J; bases not matched to a gene: 9. Germline V gene data show CDR1 as SGHKS and CDR2 as YYEKEE (reference sequence). The CDR3 DNA reads as TGTGCCAGCACCTCGGGACAGGGGTGGCGCAATGAGCAGTTCTTC. Its translation is CASTSGQGWRNEQFF.

The CDR3 DNA reads TGCGCCAGCAGCTTGGGGGGAGTTGTAGATACGCAGTATTTT. The encoded protein is CASSLGGVVDTQYF. This chain joins TRBV5-1 and TRBJ2-3; a possible D gene is TRBD2 (5 bases). Trimming pared 0 bases from V and 5 bases from J, leaving 10 bases between. Germline V lookup: CDR1 SGHRS, CDR2 YFSETQ. This CDR3 is built from 14 residues.

The chain's CDR3 is CASSYGLAGVGETQYF. The CDR3 region has the DNA TGTGCCAGCAGTTACGGACTAGCGGGAGTTGGAGAGACCCAGTACTTC. This chain connects TRBV11-2 to TRBJ2-5; 13 positions match TRBD2. This CDR3 contains 16 residues. V lost 6 bases and J lost 4; bases outside the gene matches: 8. CDR1 and CDR2 (germline): SGHAT, FQNNGV.

Comment on this clone: Other DNA sequences within the sample encode an identical CDR3. The J gene is TRBJ2-7, the V gene TRBV10-1, with D perhaps TRBD1 (6 bases). Trimming removed 5 bases at V and 4 bases at J, with 9 bases between. This CDR3 has 12 residues. Per germline, CDR1 WNHNN and CDR2 SYGVQD (reference sequence). The CDR3 protein is CASSPTGYEQYF. The CDR3 coding sequence is TGCGCCAGCAGTCCAACAGGGTACGAGCAGTACTTC.

The rearrangement joins TRBV27 to TRBJ1-6; tentatively, D is TRBD1 (5 bases). Germline CDR1 is MNHEY and CDR2 is SMNVEV (reference sequence). With 6 bases removed from V and 6 bases from J, the gap between germline ends came to 15 bases. This CDR3 has 15 residues. For the CDR3, the DNA is TGTGCCAGCAGGACCACTGGGACGGTTAATTCACCCCTCCACTTT. The encoded protein is CASRTTGTVNSPLHF.

V usage is TRBV5-1 and J usage is TRBJ2-7; TRBD2 matches 8 bases. CDR3 size: 15 residues. Trimming removed 1 base from V and 1 base from J; junction bases left unmatched: 4. CDR1 is SGHRS, CDR2 YFSETQ, per germline. The DNA for the CDR3 is TGCGCCAGCAGCTTGACTAGCGGCCTTTCCTACGAGCAGTACTTC. Its protein product is CASSLTSGLSYEQYF.

The chain employs TRBV7-8 and TRBJ1-2; TRBD1 might be the D (5 bases). CDR1 is SGHVS, CDR2 FQNEAQ, per germline. The CDR3 has 16 amino acids. The ends were cut back, 2 bases at V and 1 base at J, with 14 bases in the middle. As DNA, the CDR3 is TGTGCCAGCAGCTTAAGTTCTGGACAACTTAACTATGGCTACACCTTC. Translation gives CASSLSSGQLNYGYTF.

The chain carries TRBV5-1 and TRBJ1-2, with 7 positions matching TRBD1. The CDR3 extends over 16 amino acids. The V gene end was trimmed by 4 bases and the J gene end by 8 bases; junction bases not matched to a gene: 17. CDR1 and CDR2 (germline): SGHRS, YFSETQ. Written as DNA, the CDR3 is TGCGCCAGCAGCCCGAGCTCCGGGACAGAGGTGCGAGGCTACACCTTC. Residues: CASSPSSGTEVRGYTF.

The rearrangement uses TRBV19 and TRBJ2-2; D gene unclear. The V gene's germline CDR1 is LNHDA and CDR2 SQIVND (reference sequence). This CDR3 has 16 amino acids. V was cut by 6 bases and J by 6 bases, with 20 bases left in between. The CDR3 spells CASSKPIRSFAGELFF. The CDR3 bases are TGTGCCAGTAGCAAACCCATCCGCTCGTTTGCCGGGGAGCTGTTTTTT.

The chain combines TRBV9 with TRBJ2-3; D not certain. Germline CDR1 SGDLS, CDR2 YYNGEE. The CDR3 covers 11 residues. Trimming took off 0 bases at V and 4 bases at J, with 0 bases between the two ends. The CDR3 loop is CASSVADTQYF. DNA of the CDR3: TGTGCCAGCAGCGTAGCAGATACGCAGTATTTT.

This clone has a single count. The chain uses TRBV10-3 and TRBJ2-3; 7 bases are shared with TRBD1. Germline V gene sequence: CDR1 ENHRY, CDR2 SYGVKD. This CDR3 has 15 amino acids. V dropped 3 bases and J dropped 4; count of bases not matched to a gene: 7. CDR3 sequence: CAISEPQGVADTQYF. In DNA, the CDR3 is TGTGCCATCAGTGAACCGCAGGGGGTTGCAGATACGCAGTATTTT.

The chain couples TRBV18 to TRBJ2-1; the D is unclear. This CDR3 region has 12 residues. V gave up 5 bases and J gave up 7 bases, with 9 bases separating them. The germline V gene has CDR1 KGHSH and CDR2 LQKENI. In nucleotides, the CDR3 is TGTGCCAGCTCAACGCTAGGGAATGAGCAGTTCTTC. The encoded protein is CASSTLGNEQFF.

The chain has TRBV6-5 and TRBJ2-7; 13 bases match TRBD2. In germline, CDR1 is MNHEY, CDR2 SVGAGI. This CDR3 is built from 14 residues. V lost 4 bases to trimming and J lost 5 bases; unmatched junction nucleotides: 2. The CDR3 is CASSLGLAGDEQYF. The CDR3 DNA sequence: TGTGCCAGCAGTTTAGGACTAGCGGGAGACGAGCAGTACTTC.

V usage is TRBV6-1 and J usage is TRBJ2-5; D gene unclear. With the DNA end fitting TRBJ2-7 better, the J assignment may be wrong. CDR1 and CDR2 from the germline V gene are MNHNS and SASEGT. The CDR3 runs 14 residues. CDR3 nucleotide sequence: TGTGCCAGCAGTGACGTGGGCAGTGGCTACGAGCAGTACTTC. It translates to CASSDVGSGYEQYF.

This clone was counted a single time. CDR3 coding DNA: TGCGCCAGCAGTGAGCCCCGGGACAGGGCTTCTGGAAACACCATATATTTT. Translation: CASSEPRDRASGNTIYF. This chain links TRBV10-2 with TRBJ1-3, with TRBD1 identical over 9 bases. With 2 bases clipped from V and 1 base from J, the junction kept 6 bases outside the gene matches. CDR1 and CDR2 (germline): WSHSY, SAAADI. The CDR3 covers 17 residues.

CDR3 region: CSAYWAEQFF. CDR3 nucleotides: TGCAGCGCCTATTGGGCTGAGCAGTTCTTC. The chain couples TRBV29-1 to TRBJ2-1; no clear D. The germline CDR1 and CDR2 sequences are SQVTM and ANQGSEA. The CDR3 spans 10 residues. Trimming removed 7 bases from V and 9 bases from J, with 10 bases in between.

In its sample, this clone was seen once. The chain links TRBV15 to TRBJ2-5; tentatively, D is TRBD2 (7 bases). The CDR3 sequence is 16 residues long. Trimming left V 1 base short and J 2 bases short, with 14 bases between. Germline V CDR1 and CDR2: LNHNV, YYDKDF (reference sequence). For the CDR3, the DNA is TGTGCCACCAGCAGAGCCCAGGGGAGGGGGCAAGAGACCCAGTACTTC. Amino acid sequence: CATSRAQGRGQETQYF.

The sample holds one count of this clone. The chain recombines TRBV7-9 with TRBJ1-5; 7 bases align to TRBD1. Germline CDR1 SEHNR, CDR2 FQNEAQ (reference sequence). The CDR3 extends over 13 amino acids. After removal of 5 bases from V and 7 bases from J, the junction contained 5 bases not matched to a gene. The CDR3 DNA follows: TGTGCCAGCAGCCCCGGGACAGTCCAGCCCCAGCATTTT. Its translation: CASSPGTVQPQHF.